The source of this TCR beta chain is a study of lymphopenia after photon versus proton radiotherapy. Study findings and constraints: Better survival with proton therapy was suggested as possible, not demonstrated. Post-nadir diversity loss with photons came from oligoclonal expansion, particularly CD8+ Temra cells. Under photons, naive T cells and diversity fell while effector/memory populations rose. Post-nadir TCR diversity decline inversely tracked overall survival among those who died.

The CDR3 loop spans 18 amino acids. CDR1 is MDHEN and CDR2 is SYDVKM in the germline V gene. Unmatched junction bases numbered 21, after V lost 8 bases and J lost 6 bases. Libraries were prepared by immunoSEQ multiplex PCR; TCRdb keeps only in-frame clonotypes and omits some of them. There are 83,000 or so clones in the sample; 83% occur only once, and 1.3% to 1.5% lies in the top ten. Remarks on this clone: No antigen is known for it.

Material: peripheral blood, obtained from a patient treated with proton-based radiotherapy. The rearrangement joins TRBV28 to TRBJ2-3; TRBD1 matches at 9 bases. This TCR came from a man aged 55-75 years with pancreatic cancer. The CDR3 loop reads CASDSPLGQGPLGDTQYF. As DNA, the CDR3 is TGTGCCAGCGATTCCCCCCTCGGACAGGGGCCCCTAGGGGATACGCAGTATTTT.